The clone carrying this TCR beta chain appeared once. Seattle patients were enrolled during active infection and followed longitudinally. Per the original data handling: Amplification from reference gene primers served as the basis for estimated nucleated cell counts. TCRdb's copy holds only in-frame clones and misses some; the assay was immunoSEQ multiplex PCR. V and J calls and clone size come straight from that table; D and trimming were deduced from the DNA. The sample contains 150,000 to 200,000 clones, 80% to 90% of which appear only once. This entry comes from a study of blood T cell repertoires in COVID-19. Overall study: The United States, Italy and Spain provided the acute and convalescent COVID-19 samples. Sample material is recorded as cDNA or gDNA derived from T cells, B-cell-depleted T cells, or PBMCs.

The CDR3 totals 14 residues. Trimming shortened V by 5 bases and J by 3 bases, and 14 bases separated the two germline ends. Germline CDR1 MDHEN, CDR2 SYDVKM. The TCR comes from a woman aged 70-85 years with COVID-19, enrolled during active disease. Material for sequencing was peripheral blood. The rearrangement links TRBV28 to TRBJ2-7, with D possibly matching TRBD1 (6 bases). The CDR3 DNA is TGTGCCAGCAGTAACAGGGTAAAGGGCTACGAGCAGTACTTC. It codes for CASSNRVKGYEQYF.